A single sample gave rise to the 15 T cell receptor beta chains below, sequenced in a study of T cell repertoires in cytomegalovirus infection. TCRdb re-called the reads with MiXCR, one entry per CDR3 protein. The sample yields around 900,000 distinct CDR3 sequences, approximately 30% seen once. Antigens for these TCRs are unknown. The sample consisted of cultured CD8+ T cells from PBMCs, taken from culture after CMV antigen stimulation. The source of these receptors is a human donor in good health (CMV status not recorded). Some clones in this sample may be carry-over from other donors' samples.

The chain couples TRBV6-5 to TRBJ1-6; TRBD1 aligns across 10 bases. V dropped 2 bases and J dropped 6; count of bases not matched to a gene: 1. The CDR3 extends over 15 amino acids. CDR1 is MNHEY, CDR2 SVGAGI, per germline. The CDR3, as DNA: TGTGCCAGCAGTTACGGGACAGGGGTTAATTCACCCCTCCACTTT. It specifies CASSYGTGVNSPLHF.

DNA of the CDR3: TGTGCCAGCAGTAACCAGGGACAGCACGGCGGCTACACCTTC. Protein: CASSNQGQHGGYTF. The chain uses TRBV6-5 and TRBJ1-2; 7 bases fit TRBD1. This CDR3 spans 14 amino acids. CDR1 is MNHEY, CDR2 SVGAGI, per germline. The V segment lost 5 bases and the J segment 8 bases; nucleotides outside the gene matches: 11.

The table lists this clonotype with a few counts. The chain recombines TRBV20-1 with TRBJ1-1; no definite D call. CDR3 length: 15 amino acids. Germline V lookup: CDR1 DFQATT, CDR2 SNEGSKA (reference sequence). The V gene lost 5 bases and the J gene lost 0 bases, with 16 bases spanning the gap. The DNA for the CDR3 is TGCAGTGCTCGGCCAGCATTTCTCATGAACACTGAAGCTTTCTTT. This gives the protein CSARPAFLMNTEAFF.

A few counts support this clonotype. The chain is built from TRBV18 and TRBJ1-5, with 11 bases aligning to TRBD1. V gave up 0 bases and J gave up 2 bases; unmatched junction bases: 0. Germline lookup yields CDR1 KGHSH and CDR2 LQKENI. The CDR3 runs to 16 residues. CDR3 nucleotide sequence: TGTGCCAGCTCACCACCGGGACAGGGGGGCAATCAGCCCCAGCATTTT. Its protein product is CASSPPGQGGNQPQHF. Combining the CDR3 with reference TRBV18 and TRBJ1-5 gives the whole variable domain NAGVMQNPRHLVRRRGQEARLRCSPMKGHSHVYWYRQLPEEGLKFMVYLQKENIIDESGMPKERFSAEFPKEGPSILRIQQVVRGDSAAYFCASSPPGQGGNQPQHFGDGTRLSIL.

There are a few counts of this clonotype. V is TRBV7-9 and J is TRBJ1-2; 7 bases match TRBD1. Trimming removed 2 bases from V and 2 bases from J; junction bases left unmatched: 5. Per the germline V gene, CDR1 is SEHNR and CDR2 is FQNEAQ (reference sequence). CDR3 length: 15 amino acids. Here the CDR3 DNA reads TGTGCCAGCAGCTTACCCCAGACAGGGAACTATGGCTACACCTTC. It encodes CASSLPQTGNYGYTF.

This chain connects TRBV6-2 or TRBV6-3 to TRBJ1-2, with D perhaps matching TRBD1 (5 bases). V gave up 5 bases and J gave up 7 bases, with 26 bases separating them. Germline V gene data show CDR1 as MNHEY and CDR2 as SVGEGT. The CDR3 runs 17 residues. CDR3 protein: CASSPFPLRDVEFGYTF. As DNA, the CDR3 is TGTGCCAGCAGTCCTTTTCCACTCCGGGACGTAGAATTTGGCTACACCTTC.

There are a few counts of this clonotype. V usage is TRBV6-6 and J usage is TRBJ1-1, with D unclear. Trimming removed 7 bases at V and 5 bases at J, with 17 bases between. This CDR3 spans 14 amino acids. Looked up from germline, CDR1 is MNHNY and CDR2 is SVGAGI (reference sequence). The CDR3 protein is CASIFELGNTEAFF. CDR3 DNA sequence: TGTGCCAGCATCTTTGAGTTGGGAAATACTGAAGCTTTCTTT.

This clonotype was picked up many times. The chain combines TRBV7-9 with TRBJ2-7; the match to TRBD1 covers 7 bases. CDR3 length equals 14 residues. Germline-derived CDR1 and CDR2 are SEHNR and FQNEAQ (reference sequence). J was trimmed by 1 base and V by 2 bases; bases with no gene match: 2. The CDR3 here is CASSLPDRSYEQYF. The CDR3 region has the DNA TGTGCCAGCAGCTTACCGGACAGGTCCTACGAGCAGTACTTC.

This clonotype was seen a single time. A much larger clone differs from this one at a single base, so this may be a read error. The CDR3 here is CTSSFRDMDSYEQYF. The CDR3 bases are TGTACCAGCAGTTTCAGGGATATGGACTCCTACGAGCAGTACTTC. This chain joins TRBV12-3 or TRBV12-4 and TRBJ2-7; D possibly corresponds to TRBD1 (5 bases). There are 15 residues in the CDR3.

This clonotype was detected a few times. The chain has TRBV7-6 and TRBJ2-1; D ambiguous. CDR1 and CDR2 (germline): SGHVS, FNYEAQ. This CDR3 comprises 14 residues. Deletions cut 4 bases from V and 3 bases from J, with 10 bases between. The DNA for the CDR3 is TGTGCCAGCAGCTCTCCTGACGGCTACAATGAGCAGTTCTTC. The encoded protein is CASSSPDGYNEQFF. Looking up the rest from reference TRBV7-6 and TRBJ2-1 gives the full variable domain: GAGVSQSPRYKVTKRGQDVALRCDPISGHVSLYWYRQALGQGPEFLTYFNYEAQQDKSGLPNDRFSAERPEGSISTLTIQRTEQRDSAMYRCASSSPDGYNEQFFGPGTRLTVL.

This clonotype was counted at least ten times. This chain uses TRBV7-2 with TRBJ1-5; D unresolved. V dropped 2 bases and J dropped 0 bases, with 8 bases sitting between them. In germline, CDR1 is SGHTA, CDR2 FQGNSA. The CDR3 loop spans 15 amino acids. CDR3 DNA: TGTGCCAGCAGCTTAAGTATCGATAGCAATCAGCCCCAGCATTTT. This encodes CASSLSIDSNQPQHF.

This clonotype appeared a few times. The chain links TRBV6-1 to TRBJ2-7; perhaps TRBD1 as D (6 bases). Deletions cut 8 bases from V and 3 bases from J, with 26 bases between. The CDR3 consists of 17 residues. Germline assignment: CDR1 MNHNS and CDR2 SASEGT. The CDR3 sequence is CASGIGEGQSFIYEQYF. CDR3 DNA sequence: TGTGCCAGCGGGATCGGTGAGGGACAATCCTTTATCTACGAGCAGTACTTC.

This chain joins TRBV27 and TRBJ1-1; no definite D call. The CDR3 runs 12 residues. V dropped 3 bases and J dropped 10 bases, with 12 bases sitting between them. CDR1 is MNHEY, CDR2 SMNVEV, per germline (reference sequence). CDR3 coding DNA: TGTGCCAGCAGTTTGAGGTCCTCAGGAGCTTTCTTT. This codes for CASSLRSSGAFF.

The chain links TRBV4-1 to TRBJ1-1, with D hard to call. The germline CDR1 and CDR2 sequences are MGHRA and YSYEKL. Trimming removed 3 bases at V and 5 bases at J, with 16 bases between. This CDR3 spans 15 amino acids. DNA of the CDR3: TGCGCCAGCAGCCAGACCTGGGGTTTGAGGACTGAAGCTTTCTTT. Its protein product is CASSQTWGLRTEAFF.

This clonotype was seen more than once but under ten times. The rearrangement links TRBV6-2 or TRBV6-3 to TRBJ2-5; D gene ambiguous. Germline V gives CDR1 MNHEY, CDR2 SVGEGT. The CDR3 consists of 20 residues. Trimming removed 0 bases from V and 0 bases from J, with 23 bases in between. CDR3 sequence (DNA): TGTGCCAGCAGTTACTCGATAGTCAGTGGGGTACTACCGTACCAAGAGACCCAGTACTTC. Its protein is CASSYSIVSGVLPYQETQYF.